The present TCR beta chain was sequenced within a study of blood T cell repertoires in COVID-19. Study context: The United States, Italy and Spain were the sources of the acute and convalescent COVID-19 samples. PBMCs, B-cell-depleted T cells, or T cells provided the cDNA or gDNA that made up the material.

The CDR3 is 15 amino acids. CDR1 and CDR2 from the germline V gene are SSHAT and FNYEAQ (reference sequence). How the authors handled the data: Amplification with reference gene primers provided the estimates of nucleated cell counts. The repertoire was sequenced with immunoSEQ multiplex PCR; TCRdb's copy has only in-frame clones and lacks some. That table is the source of V, J and clone size, and D and trimming were worked out from the DNA. The sample gives roughly 250,000 clones, around 83% of which show up once; roughly 7.8% is in the top ten. About this clone itself: At one end the junction does not follow the germline gene, possibly because of a read error.

The sequenced sample consisted of peripheral blood. The sequence came from a man in his forties with active or convalescent COVID-19. The V call is TRBV7-7, the J call TRBJ2-5; the D gene is possibly TRBD2 (7 bases). The CDR3 sequence is CASSLGGAGQETQYF. For the CDR3, the DNA is TGTGCTAGCAGCTTGGGGGGGGCAGGCCAAGAGACCCAGTACTTC.